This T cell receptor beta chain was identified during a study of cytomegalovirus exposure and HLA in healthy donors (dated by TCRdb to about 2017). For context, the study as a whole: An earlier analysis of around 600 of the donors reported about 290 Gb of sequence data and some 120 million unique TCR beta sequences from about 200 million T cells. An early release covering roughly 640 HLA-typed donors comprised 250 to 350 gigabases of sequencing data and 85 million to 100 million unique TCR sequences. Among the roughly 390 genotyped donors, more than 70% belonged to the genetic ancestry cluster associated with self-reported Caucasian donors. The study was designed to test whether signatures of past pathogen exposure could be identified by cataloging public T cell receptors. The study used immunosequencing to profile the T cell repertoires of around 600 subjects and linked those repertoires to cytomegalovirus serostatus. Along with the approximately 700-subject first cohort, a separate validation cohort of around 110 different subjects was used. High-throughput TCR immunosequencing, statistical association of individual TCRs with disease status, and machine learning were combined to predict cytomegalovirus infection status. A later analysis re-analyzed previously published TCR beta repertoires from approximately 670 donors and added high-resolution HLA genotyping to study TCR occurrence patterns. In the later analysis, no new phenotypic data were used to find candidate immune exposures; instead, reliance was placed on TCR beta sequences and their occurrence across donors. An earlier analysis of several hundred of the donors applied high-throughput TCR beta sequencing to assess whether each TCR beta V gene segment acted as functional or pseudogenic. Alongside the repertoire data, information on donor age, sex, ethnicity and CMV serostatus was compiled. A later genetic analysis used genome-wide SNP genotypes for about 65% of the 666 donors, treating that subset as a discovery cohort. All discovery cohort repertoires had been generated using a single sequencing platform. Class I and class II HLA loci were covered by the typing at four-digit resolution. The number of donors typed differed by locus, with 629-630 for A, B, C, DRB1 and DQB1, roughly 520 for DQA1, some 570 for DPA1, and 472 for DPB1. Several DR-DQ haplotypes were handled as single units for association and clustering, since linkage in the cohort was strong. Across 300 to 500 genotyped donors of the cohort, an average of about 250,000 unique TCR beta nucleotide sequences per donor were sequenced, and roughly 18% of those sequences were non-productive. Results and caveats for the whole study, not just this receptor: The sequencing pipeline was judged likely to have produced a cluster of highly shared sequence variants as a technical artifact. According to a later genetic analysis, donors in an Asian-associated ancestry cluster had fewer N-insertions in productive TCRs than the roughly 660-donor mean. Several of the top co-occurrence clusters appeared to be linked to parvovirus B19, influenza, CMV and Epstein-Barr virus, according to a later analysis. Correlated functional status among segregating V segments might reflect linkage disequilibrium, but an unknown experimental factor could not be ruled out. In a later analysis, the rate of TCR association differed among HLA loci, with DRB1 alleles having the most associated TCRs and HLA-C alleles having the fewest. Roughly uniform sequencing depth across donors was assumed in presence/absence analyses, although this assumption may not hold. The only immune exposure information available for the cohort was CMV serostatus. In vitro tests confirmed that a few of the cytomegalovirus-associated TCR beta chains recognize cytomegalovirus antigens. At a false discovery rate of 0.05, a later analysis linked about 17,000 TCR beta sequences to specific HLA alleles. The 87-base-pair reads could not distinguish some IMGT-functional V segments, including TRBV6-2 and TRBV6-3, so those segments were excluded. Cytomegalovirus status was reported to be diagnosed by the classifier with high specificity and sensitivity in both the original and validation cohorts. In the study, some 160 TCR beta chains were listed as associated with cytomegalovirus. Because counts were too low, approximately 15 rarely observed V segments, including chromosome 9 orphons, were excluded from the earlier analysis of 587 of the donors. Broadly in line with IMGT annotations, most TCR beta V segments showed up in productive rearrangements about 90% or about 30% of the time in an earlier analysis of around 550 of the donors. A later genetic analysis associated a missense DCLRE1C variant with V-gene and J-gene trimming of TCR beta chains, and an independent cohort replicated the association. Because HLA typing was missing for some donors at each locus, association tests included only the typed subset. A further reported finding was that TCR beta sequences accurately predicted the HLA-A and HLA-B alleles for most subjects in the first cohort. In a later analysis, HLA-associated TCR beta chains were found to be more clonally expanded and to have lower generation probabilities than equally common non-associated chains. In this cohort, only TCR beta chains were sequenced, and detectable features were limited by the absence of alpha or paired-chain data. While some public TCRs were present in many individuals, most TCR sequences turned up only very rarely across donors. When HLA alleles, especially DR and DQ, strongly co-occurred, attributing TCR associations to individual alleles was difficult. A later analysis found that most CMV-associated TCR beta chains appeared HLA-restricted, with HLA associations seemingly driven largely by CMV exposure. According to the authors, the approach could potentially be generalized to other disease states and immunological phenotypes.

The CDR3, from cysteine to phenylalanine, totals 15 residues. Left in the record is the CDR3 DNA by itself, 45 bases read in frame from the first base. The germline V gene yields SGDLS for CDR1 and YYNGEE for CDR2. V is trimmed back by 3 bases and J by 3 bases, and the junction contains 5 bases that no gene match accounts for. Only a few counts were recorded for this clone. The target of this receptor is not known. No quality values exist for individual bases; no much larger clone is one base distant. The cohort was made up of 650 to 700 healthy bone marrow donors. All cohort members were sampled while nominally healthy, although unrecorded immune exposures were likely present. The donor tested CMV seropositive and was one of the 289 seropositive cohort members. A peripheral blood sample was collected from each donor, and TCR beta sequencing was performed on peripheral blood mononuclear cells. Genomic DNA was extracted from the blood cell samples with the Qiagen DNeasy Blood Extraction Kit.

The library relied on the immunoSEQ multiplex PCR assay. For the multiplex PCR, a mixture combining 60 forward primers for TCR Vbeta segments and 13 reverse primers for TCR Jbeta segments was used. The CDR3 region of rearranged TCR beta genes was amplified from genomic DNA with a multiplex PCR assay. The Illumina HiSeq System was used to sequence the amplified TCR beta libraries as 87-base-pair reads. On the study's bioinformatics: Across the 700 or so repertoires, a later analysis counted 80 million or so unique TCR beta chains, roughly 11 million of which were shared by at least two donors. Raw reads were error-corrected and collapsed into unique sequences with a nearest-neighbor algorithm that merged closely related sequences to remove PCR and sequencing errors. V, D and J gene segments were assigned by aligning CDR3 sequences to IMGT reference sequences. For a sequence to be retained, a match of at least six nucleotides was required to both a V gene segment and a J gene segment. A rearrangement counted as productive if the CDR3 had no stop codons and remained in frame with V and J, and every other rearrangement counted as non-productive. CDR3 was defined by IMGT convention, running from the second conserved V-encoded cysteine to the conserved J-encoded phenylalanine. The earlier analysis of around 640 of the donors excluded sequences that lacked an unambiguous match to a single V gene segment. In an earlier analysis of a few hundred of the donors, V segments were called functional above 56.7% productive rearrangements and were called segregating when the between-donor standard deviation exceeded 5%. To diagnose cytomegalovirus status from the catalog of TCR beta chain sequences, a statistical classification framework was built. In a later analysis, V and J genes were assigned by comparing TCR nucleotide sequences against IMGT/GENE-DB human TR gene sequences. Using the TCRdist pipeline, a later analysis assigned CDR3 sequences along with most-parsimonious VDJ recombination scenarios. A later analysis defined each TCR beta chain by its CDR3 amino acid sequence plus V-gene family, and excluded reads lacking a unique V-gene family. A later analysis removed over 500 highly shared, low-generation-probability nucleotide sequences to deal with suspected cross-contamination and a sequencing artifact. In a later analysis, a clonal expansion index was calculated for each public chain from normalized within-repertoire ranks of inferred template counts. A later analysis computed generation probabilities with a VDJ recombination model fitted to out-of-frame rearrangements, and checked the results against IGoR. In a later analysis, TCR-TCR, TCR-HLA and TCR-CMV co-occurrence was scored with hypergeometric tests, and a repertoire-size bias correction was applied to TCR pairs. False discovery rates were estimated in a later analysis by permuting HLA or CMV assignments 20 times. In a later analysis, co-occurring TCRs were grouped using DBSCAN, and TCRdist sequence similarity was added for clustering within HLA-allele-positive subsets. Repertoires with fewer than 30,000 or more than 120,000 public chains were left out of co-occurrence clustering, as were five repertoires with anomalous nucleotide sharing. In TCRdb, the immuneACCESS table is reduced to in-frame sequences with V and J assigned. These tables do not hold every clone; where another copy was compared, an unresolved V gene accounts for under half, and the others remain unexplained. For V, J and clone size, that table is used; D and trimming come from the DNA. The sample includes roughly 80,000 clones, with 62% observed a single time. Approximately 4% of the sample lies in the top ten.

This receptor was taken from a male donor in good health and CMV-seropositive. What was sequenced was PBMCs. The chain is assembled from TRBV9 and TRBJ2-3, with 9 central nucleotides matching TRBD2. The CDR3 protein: CASSATSGQTDTQYF. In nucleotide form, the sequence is TGTGCCAGCAGCGCGACTAGCGGTCAGACAGATACGCAGTATTTT.